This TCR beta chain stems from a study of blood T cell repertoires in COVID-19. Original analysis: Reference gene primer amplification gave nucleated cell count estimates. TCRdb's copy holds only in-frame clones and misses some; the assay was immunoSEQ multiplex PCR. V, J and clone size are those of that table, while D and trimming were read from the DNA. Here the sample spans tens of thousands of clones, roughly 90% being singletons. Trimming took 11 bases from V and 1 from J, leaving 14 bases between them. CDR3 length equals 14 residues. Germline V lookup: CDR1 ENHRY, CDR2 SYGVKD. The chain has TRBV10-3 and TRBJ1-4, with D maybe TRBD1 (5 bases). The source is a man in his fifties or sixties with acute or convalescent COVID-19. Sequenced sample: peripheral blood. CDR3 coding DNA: TGTGCCGCTGGAAGGGGCGGAACTAATGAAAAACTGTTTTTT. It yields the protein CAAGRGGTNEKLFF.